Listed here are 25 T cell receptor beta chains from one sample, sequenced in a study of shared clonotypes between healthy human individuals. The protocol was immunoSEQ multiplex PCR, while the TCRdb copy is restricted to in-frame clones and leaves out a portion. The sample holds approximately 840,000 clones, 95% to 97% seen once. Naive CD8 populations comprised CD45RO-negative cells positively selected for CCR7, excluding terminally differentiated effector memory CD45RA+ cells. The sample consisted of naive CD8+ T cells sorted from blood. These receptors were taken from a man younger than 45 in good health.

This CDR3 is CASSIPKLNKAYEQYF. CDR3 sequence (DNA): TGTGCCAGCAGTATACCTAAATTAAACAAGGCCTACGAGCAGTACTTC. The genes are TRBV2 and TRBJ2-7; D gene uncertain. Per germline, CDR1 SNHLY and CDR2 FYNNEI. The CDR3 consists of 16 residues. Trimming cost V 5 bases and J 2 bases, with 19 bases left between them. The complete variable domain, with remaining parts taken from reference TRBV2 and TRBJ2-7, reads EPEVTQTPSHQVTQMGQEVILRCVPISNHLYFYWYRQILGQKVEFLVSFYNNEISEKSEIFDDQFSVERPDGSNFTLKIRSTKLEDSAMYFCASSIPKLNKAYEQYFGPGTRLTVT.

The chain is built from TRBV4-3 and TRBJ1-4, with D perhaps TRBD1 (5 bases). Between the trimmed V and J ends, which lost 3 bases and 8 bases, there was a span of 13 bases. Germline lookup yields CDR1 LGHNA and CDR2 YSLEER. This CDR3 is 14 amino acids long. CDR3 region: CASSQLGAGEKLFF. In nucleotides, the CDR3 is TGCGCCAGCAGCCAGCTAGGGGCCGGGGAAAAACTGTTTTTT.

This chain uses TRBV29-1 with TRBJ1-2; D may be TRBD1 (6 bases). Trimming removed 1 base at V and 10 bases at J, with 10 bases between. CDR1 is SQVTM, CDR2 ANQGSEA, per germline. CDR3 size: 11 residues. The CDR3 coding sequence is TGCAGCGTTGAAGCACAGGGCTACTACACCTTC. It yields the protein CSVEAQGYYTF.

The chain links TRBV9 to TRBJ1-1; 7 bases agree with TRBD1. The ends lost 3 bases at V and 10 bases at J; junction bases unmatched: 3. Germline CDR1 is SGDLS and CDR2 is YYNGEE. This CDR3 is 11 amino acids long. The CDR3: CASSGAGGAFF. The CDR3 bases are TGTGCCAGCAGCGGCGCAGGGGGAGCTTTCTTT.

Regarding this clone: The DNA is omitted, as the CDR3 cannot be located on it reliably, and the CDR3 follows TCRdb's listing. The rearrangement joins TRBV7-9 to TRBJ2-7; TRBD1, as called in the table, went unchecked against the DNA. Germline CDR1 SEHNR, CDR2 FQNEAQ (reference sequence). The CDR3 length equals 16 residues, ends included. CDR3: CASSFGPGQGVWEQYF.

V gene TRBV5-1 combines with J gene TRBJ2-5; 12 positions match TRBD2. This CDR3 region has 15 residues. From germline, CDR1 is SGHRS and CDR2 YFSETQ. After removal of 3 bases from V and 5 bases from J, the junction contained 5 bases not matched to a gene. The CDR3 is CASSSTSGRLETQYF. The CDR3 nucleotides read TGCGCCAGCAGCTCCACTAGCGGGAGGTTGGAGACCCAGTACTTC.

The J gene is TRBJ2-7, the V gene TRBV7-8, with 13 bases that match TRBD2. V trimming: 4 bases; J trimming: 1 base; junction bases outside the gene matches: 7. The length of the CDR3 is 17 residues. Germline V gene data show CDR1 as SGHVS and CDR2 as FQNEAQ. The DNA of the CDR3 is TGTGCCAGCAGCTCAACACAGACTAGCGGGAGGTCCTACGAGCAGTACTTC. Encoded protein: CASSSTQTSGRSYEQYF.

The chain links TRBV7-3 to TRBJ2-3; weak D call: TRBD1 (5 bases). The V end was cut by 4 bases, the J end by 0 bases, with 11 bases between. The CDR3 totals 15 residues. From germline, CDR1 is SGHTA and CDR2 FQGTGA. The CDR3 DNA is TGTGCCAGCAGCTGGACATCCACTAGCACAGATACGCAGTATTTT. Residues: CASSWTSTSTDTQYF.

J is TRBJ1-1 and V is TRBV7-9, with TRBD1 as a possible D gene (5 bases). V was shortened by 3 bases and J by 1 base, with 15 bases between the two germline ends. CDR1 and CDR2 (germline): SEHNR, FQNEAQ (reference sequence). The CDR3 totals 16 residues. The CDR3 DNA follows: TGTGCCAGCAGCTTCCATCAGGGTATTCGGAACACTGAAGCTTTCTTT. Its translation is CASSFHQGIRNTEAFF. The full variable domain, with the rest looked up from reference TRBV7-9 and TRBJ1-1, is DTGVSQNPRHKITKRGQNVTFRCDPISEHNRLYWYRQTLGQGPEFLTYFQNEAQLEKSRLLSDRFSAERPKGSFSTLEIQRTEQGDSAMYLCASSFHQGIRNTEAFFGQGTRLTVV.

The J gene is TRBJ2-1, the V gene TRBV9, with TRBD2 matching over 9 bases. From germline, CDR1 is SGDLS and CDR2 YYNGEE. V was clipped by 7 bases and J by 6 bases; unmatched bases: 5. The CDR3 has 13 amino acids. CDR3 sequence: CASSAGGINEQFF. As DNA, the CDR3 is TGTGCCAGCTCAGCGGGAGGTATCAATGAGCAGTTCTTC.

The rearrangement links TRBV4-3 to TRBJ2-2, with 7 positions matching TRBD2. CDR3 length: 18 amino acids. Germline V gene data show CDR1 as LGHNA and CDR2 as YSLEER. V was clipped by 0 bases and J by 7 bases; unmatched bases: 14. The CDR3 DNA follows: TGCGCCAGCAGCCAAGACCTAGGAGGGAGGGCCGCCGGCGGGGAGCTGTTTTTT. It codes for CASSQDLGGRAAGGELFF.

The V gene is TRBV5-8, the J gene TRBJ2-2; TRBD2 might be the D (6 bases). Germline V lookup: CDR1 SGHTS, CDR2 YDEGEE. This CDR3 has 17 amino acids. The V end lost 4 bases, the J end lost 1 base, and 17 bases lay between the germline ends. The CDR3 region is CASSARLALGNTGELFF. The CDR3 bases are TGTGCCAGCAGCGCTCGTCTAGCGTTGGGGAACACCGGGGAGCTGTTTTTT.

This chain joins TRBV6-5 and TRBJ2-5; 7 positions match TRBD2. The germline V gene encodes CDR1 MNHEY and CDR2 SVGAGI. J lost 2 bases, V lost 5 bases, and 8 bases had no gene match. The CDR3 contains 15 residues. For the CDR3, the DNA is TGTGCCAGCAGTATAGGCGGGGGTTCTCAAGAGACCCAGTACTTC. Translation: CASSIGGGSQETQYF.

Points on this clone: Other DNA sequences in this specimen translate into the identical CDR3. The rearrangement joins TRBV27 to TRBJ2-1; D is perhaps TRBD1 or TRBD2 (5 bases each). The CDR3 is made up of 11 amino acids. CDR1 and CDR2 from the germline V gene are MNHEY and SMNVEV (reference sequence). With 3 bases removed from V and 10 bases from J, the gap between germline ends came to 7 bases. CDR3 sequence: CASSFGTEQFF. Written as DNA, the CDR3 is TGTGCCAGCAGTTTTGGGACGGAGCAGTTCTTC.

J is TRBJ1-2 and V is TRBV7-9; D possibly corresponds to TRBD1 (6 bases). Trimming took 5 bases from V and 5 from J, leaving 15 bases between them. Per the germline V gene, CDR1 is SEHNR and CDR2 is FQNEAQ (reference sequence). CDR3 length: 14 amino acids. The CDR3 sequence: CASSETTGRYGYTF. CDR3 DNA: TGTGCCAGCAGCGAGACGACAGGTCGATATGGCTACACCTTC.

Remarks on this clone: Distinct nucleotide sequences in the sample also encode this CDR3. The chain links TRBV11-2 to TRBJ1-1; a possible D gene is TRBD1 (6 bases). Germline V gene data show CDR1 as SGHAT and CDR2 as FQNNGV. V lost 5 bases to trimming and J lost 2 bases, with 12 bases between them. The CDR3 has 14 amino acids. The CDR3 region is CASSLQGPNTEAFF. The DNA for the CDR3 is TGTGCCAGCAGCCTACAGGGACCTAACACTGAAGCTTTCTTT.

The chain recombines TRBV9 with TRBJ2-1; unclear D gene. Germline V gene lookup returns CDR1 SGDLS and CDR2 YYNGEE. The CDR3 extends over 12 amino acids. Trimming shortened V by 0 bases and J by 8 bases, and 6 bases separated the two germline ends. The CDR3 bases are TGTGCCAGCAGCGTAGCTATCGATGAGCAGTTCTTC. Encoded protein: CASSVAIDEQFF.

This clone occurred once. The chain links TRBV29-1 to TRBJ2-7; D is perhaps TRBD2 (5 bases). The germline gives CDR1 SQVTM, CDR2 ANQGSEA. V shed 6 bases and J shed 3 bases, with 15 bases lying between them. This CDR3 is built from 13 residues. The CDR3 region has the DNA TGCAGCGTACTCCCCCTCGGGGACTACGAGCAGTACTTC. This sequence encodes CSVLPLGDYEQYF.

The chain couples TRBV5-4 to TRBJ2-1, with TRBD2 matching over 12 bases. Germline loops: CDR1 SGHNT, CDR2 YYREEE (reference sequence). The CDR3 sequence is 15 residues long. The V and J ends lost 4 bases and 7 bases, in that order; junction bases with no gene match: 6. The CDR3 spells CASSLGLAGRNEQFF. DNA of the CDR3: TGTGCCAGCAGCCTGGGACTAGCGGGCAGGAATGAGCAGTTCTTC. Full variable domain (missing parts from reference TRBV5-4 and TRBJ2-1): ETGVTQSPTHLIKTRGQQVTLRCSSQSGHNTVSWYQQALGQGPQFIFQYYREEENGRGNFPPRFSGLQFPNYSSELNVNALELDDSALYLCASSLGLAGRNEQFFGPGTRLTVL.

The CDR3 sequence: CASSFGESYNEQFF. CDR3 in DNA: TGTGCCAGCAGTTTCGGGGAATCCTACAATGAGCAGTTCTTC. The chain is built from TRBV27 and TRBJ2-1; D is perhaps TRBD2 (5 bases). Per the germline V gene, CDR1 is MNHEY and CDR2 is SMNVEV (reference sequence). The CDR3 is 14 residues long. V was clipped by 3 bases and J by 1 base, with 7 bases between them.

Comment on this clone: One end of the junction does not line up with germline, which may come from a read error. Other DNA sequences from this sample encode an identical CDR3 as well. The chain carries TRBV7-7 and TRBJ2-7, with TRBD1 matching over 11 bases. Germline V gene lookup returns CDR1 SSHAT and CDR2 FNYEAQ (reference sequence). This CDR3 is 14 amino acids long. CDR3 sequence (DNA): TGTGCTAGCAGCTTAGGGGACAGGGGGTACGAGCAGTACTTC. Its protein is CASSLGDRGYEQYF.

On this clone itself: This CDR3 is also generated by other DNA sequences in the sample. The genes are TRBV27 and TRBJ2-5; D tentatively fits TRBD1 or TRBD2 (5 bases each). The V end lost 2 bases, the J end lost 5 bases, and 12 bases lay between the germline ends. Per the germline V gene, CDR1 is MNHEY and CDR2 is SMNVEV (reference sequence). The CDR3 has 14 amino acids. The chain's CDR3 is CASSLGQGGETQYF. CDR3 nucleotides: TGTGCCAGCAGTTTAGGTCAGGGCGGGGAGACCCAGTACTTC.

J is TRBJ1-5 and V is TRBV18, with D tentatively TRBD1 (6 bases). V was shortened by 8 bases and J by 6 bases, with 17 bases between the two germline ends. The CDR3 covers 14 residues. The germline CDR1 and CDR2 sequences are KGHSH and LQKENI. CDR3 region: CASQRRGMGQPQHF. In DNA, the CDR3 is TGTGCCAGCCAGCGCAGGGGTATGGGTCAGCCCCAGCATTTT.

The rearrangement joins TRBV29-1 to TRBJ1-3, with 8 positions matching TRBD1. V dropped 8 bases and J dropped 0; count of bases not matched to a gene: 6. This CDR3 contains 14 residues. Germline CDR1 and CDR2: SQVTM and ANQGSEA. CDR3 region: CSIWTGHSGNTIYF. The CDR3 nucleotides are TGCAGCATATGGACAGGGCACTCTGGAAACACCATATATTTT. Based on the CDR3 plus reference TRBV29-1 and TRBJ1-3, the full variable domain is SAVISQKPSRDICQRGTSLTIQCQVDSQVTMMFWYRQQPGQSLTLIATANQGSEATYESGFVIDKFPISRPNLTFSTLTVSNMSPEDSSIYLCSIWTGHSGNTIYFGEGSWLTVV.

The chain couples TRBV9 to TRBJ1-1; D not resolved. The CDR3 contains 13 residues. V shed 1 base and J shed 4 bases, with 8 bases lying between them. Germline CDR1 SGDLS, CDR2 YYNGEE. DNA of the CDR3: TGTGCCAGCAGCGTAAACCTCGTCACTGAAGCTTTCTTT. Translating gives CASSVNLVTEAFF.